This passage covers 25 T cell receptor beta chains from one sample sequenced in a study of CD8+ T cells in alopecia areata. Specified treatment: oral pan-JAK inhibitor, 5-10 mg twice daily. Extracted RNA was reverse transcribed, and the resulting cDNA served as sequencing template. This table comes from immunoSEQ multiplex PCR, and its TCRdb copy is limited to in-frame clones, with some not included. The profile shows about 110,000 clones, approximately 51% of them singletons. The specimen comprised CD4+ T cells sorted from blood, sampled at week 24, from a patient treated with tofacitinib. The source of these receptors is a human donor with alopecia areata.

This clone was recorded a few times. The genes are TRBV10-3 and TRBJ1-4; D uncertain. V was cut by 2 bases and J by 8 bases, with 18 bases left in between. The germline V gene encodes CDR1 ENHRY and CDR2 SYGVKD. This CDR3 comprises 16 residues. As DNA, the CDR3 is TGTGCCATCAGTGAGAGCGTCCTAAATTCGGGCGAAAAACTGTTTTTT. Residues: CAISESVLNSGEKLFF.

CDR3 amino acids: CASSGWGTRGQYF. For the CDR3, the DNA is TGTGCCAGCAGCGGGTGGGGGACAAGAGGACAGTATTTT. The rearrangement links TRBV9 to TRBJ2-3, with a weak D call TRBD1 (6 bases). Germline V CDR1 and CDR2: SGDLS, YYNGEE. Trimming stripped 3 bases from V and 12 bases from J, with 17 bases between. This CDR3 region has 13 residues.

On this clone: Different DNA sequences within this sample yield the same CDR3. J is TRBJ1-5 and V is TRBV30; D is unclear. Trimming removed 3 bases from V and 2 bases from J, with 8 bases in between. The germline CDR1 and CDR2 sequences are GTSNPN and SVGIG (reference sequence). The CDR3 is 13 amino acids. The CDR3 DNA follows: TGTGCCTGGAGCCCACAAGGCAATCAGCCCCAGCATTTT. It specifies CAWSPQGNQPQHF.

This clone was found a few times. V and J are TRBV5-1 and TRBJ2-3; weak D call: TRBD2 (6 bases). V lost 5 bases, J lost 2 bases, and 21 bases lay in between. The CDR3 runs to 17 residues. Germline assignment: CDR1 SGHRS and CDR2 YFSETQ. CDR3 nucleotide sequence: TGCGCCAGCAGTCCCTCTCTTGGCGGGGCCGACACAGATACGCAGTATTTT. As protein: CASSPSLGGADTDTQYF.

This clone has more than one count but fewer than ten. The rearrangement joins TRBV18 to TRBJ1-2; TRBD1 aligns across 7 bases. Germline values: CDR1 KGHSH, CDR2 LQKENI. V was pared by 3 bases and J by 2 bases, with 6 bases of the junction left unmatched. CDR3 length: 15 residues. CDR3 bases: TGTGCCAGCTCACCCCCGGCGGGACAGAACTATGGCTACACCTTC. Translation gives CASSPPAGQNYGYTF. The full variable domain, with the rest looked up from reference TRBV18 and TRBJ1-2, is NAGVMQNPRHLVRRRGQEARLRCSPMKGHSHVYWYRQLPEEGLKFMVYLQKENIIDESGMPKERFSAEFPKEGPSILRIQQVVRGDSAAYFCASSPPAGQNYGYTFGSGTRLTVV.

The chain recombines TRBV30 with TRBJ2-2; D not resolved. V shed 5 bases and J shed 1 base, with 14 bases lying between them. Germline V lookup: CDR1 GTSNPN, CDR2 SVGIG (reference sequence). The CDR3 is made up of 15 amino acids. Here the CDR3 DNA reads TGTGCCTGGGAACCCAAACACGGGAACACCGGGGAGCTGTTTTTT. It specifies CAWEPKHGNTGELFF.

The chain couples TRBV7-2 to TRBJ2-3; possible D gene TRBD1, 6 bases. There are 14 residues in the CDR3. Germline CDR1 SGHTA, CDR2 FQGNSA. Between the trimmed V and J ends, which lost 6 bases and 2 bases, there was a span of 12 bases. The CDR3 spells CASRYRVITDTQYF. CDR3 DNA sequence: TGTGCCAGCAGGTACAGGGTAATCACAGATACGCAGTATTTT.

The V call is TRBV4-1, the J call TRBJ2-3; D is unclear. Trimming took 4 bases from V and 0 from J, leaving 20 bases between them. Per the germline V gene, CDR1 is MGHRA and CDR2 is YSYEKL. This CDR3 contains 18 residues. DNA of the CDR3: TGCGCCAGCAGCCCTCCTCCCCGGCGGACGCATAGCACAGATACGCAGTATTTT. Its translation is CASSPPPRRTHSTDTQYF.

This chain uses TRBV30 with TRBJ2-1; the match to TRBD2 covers 7 bases. Germline CDR1 is GTSNPN and CDR2 is SVGIG (reference sequence). The CDR3 sequence is 11 residues long. Trimming took 1 base from V and 11 from J; bases not matched to a gene: 2. The CDR3 region has the DNA TGTGCCTGGAGTGGACTAGCCCAGCAGTTCTTC. Translating gives CAWSGLAQQFF. The full variable domain, completed using reference TRBV30 and TRBJ2-1, is SQTIHQWPATLVQPVGSPLSLECTVEGTSNPNLYWYRQAAGRGLQLLFYSVGIGQISSEVPQNLSASRPQDRQFILSSKKLLLSDSGFYLCAWSGLAQQFFGPGTRLTVL.

In this sample, this clone turned up a few times. The genes are TRBV4-3 and TRBJ1-2, with TRBD1 matching over 9 bases. The CDR3 consists of 16 residues. V trimming: 4 bases; J trimming: 4 bases; junction bases outside the gene matches: 10. Germline CDR1 LGHNA, CDR2 YSLEER. The CDR3 DNA follows: TGCGCCAGCAGCCGAGTACAGACAGGGGGGGGCTATGGCTACACCTTC. The encoded protein is CASSRVQTGGGYGYTF.

This clone was counted between two and nine times. This chain uses TRBV5-1 with TRBJ2-7; no reliable D call. The CDR3 totals 12 residues. Germline-derived CDR1 and CDR2 are SGHRS and YFSETQ. Trimming took 1 base from V and 4 from J, leaving 6 bases between them. CDR3 region: CASSLKGYEQYF. The DNA of the CDR3 is TGCGCCAGCAGCTTGAAGGGTTACGAGCAGTACTTC.

This clone was seen a few times. The chain has TRBV6-5 and TRBJ2-5; TRBD2 matches 14 bases. Germline V gene sequence: CDR1 MNHEY, CDR2 SVGAGI. This CDR3 has 14 amino acids. Germline trimming cut 6 bases from V and 5 bases from J; bases unmatched to any gene: 2. CDR3 amino acids: CASSGLAGGETQYF. The CDR3, as DNA: TGTGCCAGCAGCGGACTAGCGGGGGGTGAGACCCAGTACTTC.

This rearrangement joins TRBV2 to TRBJ2-5; TRBD1 agrees at 7 bases. Germline loops: CDR1 SNHLY, CDR2 FYNNEI. The trim removed 1 base at V and 2 bases at J, leaving 1 base unmatched. CDR3 length equals 14 residues. The CDR3 here is CASSEGTGQETQYF. CDR3 in DNA: TGTGCCAGCAGTGAAGGGACAGGACAAGAGACCCAGTACTTC.

This clone was counted only a few times. At one end, the junction sequence differs from germline, possibly due to a read error. This sequence joins TRBV25-1 and TRBJ2-5, with 7 bases aligning to TRBD2. Germline V gene lookup returns CDR1 MGHDK and CDR2 SYGVNS. The CDR3 sequence is 10 residues long. This CDR3 is CASSGAGVHF. As DNA, the CDR3 is TGTGCCAGCAGTGGGGCGGGGGTTCACTTC.

The chain recombines TRBV30 with TRBJ1-4; D not certain. The CDR3 totals 11 residues. Trimming shortened V by 2 bases and J by 15 bases, and 13 bases separated the two germline ends. Germline V gene data show CDR1 as GTSNPN and CDR2 as SVGIG (reference sequence). CDR3 sequence reads: CAWSFSSHLFF. The CDR3 bases are TGTGCCTGGAGTTTCTCGTCTCACTTGTTTTTT.

This clone was picked up a small number of times. In the same sample, other DNA sequences code for this CDR3. The chain uses TRBV7-2 and TRBJ1-5, with D uncertain. The CDR3 has 12 residues. Germline V lookup: CDR1 SGHTA, CDR2 FQGNSA. With 1 base removed from V and 6 bases from J, the gap between germline ends came to 4 bases. The CDR3 DNA reads TGTGCCAGCAGCTTAGACGGTCAGCCCCAGCATTTT. This sequence encodes CASSLDGQPQHF.

This rearrangement joins TRBV29-1 to TRBJ2-6; D may be TRBD1 (6 bases). The CDR3 extends over 13 amino acids. CDR1 is SQVTM and CDR2 is ANQGSEA in the germline V gene. Trimming shortened V by 6 bases and J by 4 bases, and 10 bases separated the two germline ends. DNA for the CDR3: TGCAGCGTCACAGGGTCCGGGGCCAACGTCCTGACTTTC. Its translation is CSVTGSGANVLTF.

V and J are TRBV4-3 and TRBJ1-5; no definite D call. Germline CDR1 and CDR2: LGHNA and YSLEER. The V end lost 0 bases, the J end lost 4 bases, and 10 bases lay between the germline ends. The CDR3 is 15 amino acids. The CDR3 region has the DNA TGCGCCAGCAGCCAAGATAAGGAAGGAAATCAGCCCCAGCATTTT. It is translated as CASSQDKEGNQPQHF.

The V and J genes are TRBV29-1 and TRBJ2-7; the match to TRBD2 covers 11 bases. J was trimmed by 5 bases and V by 6 bases; bases with no gene match: 12. The germline V gene has CDR1 SQVTM and CDR2 ANQGSEA. The CDR3 runs 15 residues. The CDR3 nucleotides are TGCAGCGTCACTAGCGGGGGAACCTCTAGAGACGAGCAGTACTTC. It codes for CSVTSGGTSRDEQYF.

The CDR3 sequence is CAWSSPGLETQYF. CDR3 nucleotide sequence: TGTGCCTGGAGTTCCCCAGGGCTAGAGACCCAGTACTTC. V is TRBV30 and J is TRBJ2-5, with a weak D call TRBD1 (5 bases). Deletions cut 2 bases from V and 4 bases from J, with 11 bases between. The germline V gene has CDR1 GTSNPN and CDR2 SVGIG (reference sequence). The CDR3 contains 13 residues. Full variable domain (outside the CDR3, taken from reference TRBV30 and TRBJ2-5): SQTIHQWPATLVQPVGSPLSLECTVEGTSNPNLYWYRQAAGRGLQLLFYSVGIGQISSEVPQNLSASRPQDRQFILSSKKLLLSDSGFYLCAWSSPGLETQYFGPGTRLLVL.

The rearrangement links TRBV30 to TRBJ2-5; 12 nucleotides line up with TRBD2. With V trimmed by 3 bases and J by 1 base, 3 bases remained unmatched. Per germline, CDR1 GTSNPN and CDR2 SVGIG (reference sequence). This CDR3 comprises 15 residues. CDR3 protein: CAWSGLAGLQETQYF. CDR3 coding DNA: TGTGCCTGGAGCGGACTAGCGGGACTCCAAGAGACCCAGTACTTC.

The chain joins TRBV5-1 to TRBJ2-5; 11 positions match TRBD2. The CDR3 loop spans 15 amino acids. J gave up 4 bases and V 3 bases, and 5 bases lay outside the gene matches. Germline CDR1 and CDR2: SGHRS and YFSETQ. The CDR3 DNA follows: TGCGCCAGCAGCTCCCAGGGGACTAGCGGAGAGACCCAGTACTTC. Amino acids: CASSSQGTSGETQYF.

This clone was seen a handful of times. The chain couples TRBV23-1 to TRBJ2-5, with 13 bases fitting TRBD2. TRBV23-1 is given ORF status, its function remaining uncertain. The junction had 4 bases not matched to a gene; V was cut back by 8 bases and J by 1 base. This CDR3 comprises 15 residues. The CDR3 nucleotides are TGCGCCAGCCCCCGACTAGCGGGGGGCCAAGAGACCCAGTACTTC. Amino acid sequence: CASPRLAGGQETQYF.

Of note for this clone: Other DNA sequences within the sample encode an identical CDR3. This rearrangement joins TRBV30 to TRBJ2-3; D is perhaps TRBD1 (6 bases). The CDR3 contains 14 residues. V dropped 0 bases and J dropped 2 bases, with 9 bases sitting between them. Germline CDR1 GTSNPN, CDR2 SVGIG (reference sequence). The CDR3, as DNA: TGTGCCTGGAGTGTTGGGGGCCTCACAGATACGCAGTATTTT. Protein product: CAWSVGGLTDTQYF.

This rearrangement joins TRBV10-1 to TRBJ2-1; possibly TRBD1 or TRBD2 for D (6 bases each). The CDR3 has 17 residues. V lost 0 bases and J lost 8, with 20 bases in between. In germline, CDR1 is WNHNN, CDR2 SYGVQD (reference sequence). CDR3 loop: CASSESMRGARFDEQFF. The CDR3 bases are TGCGCCAGCAGTGAGTCGATGAGGGGGGCGAGATTTGATGAGCAGTTCTTC.